The 19 T cell receptor beta chains below all came from one sample that was sequenced in a study of Ad26.COV2.S vaccination and SARS-CoV-2 variants (dated by TCRdb to the early 2020s). Libraries were made using the immunoSEQ multiplex PCR assay. TCRdb obtained this table from immuneACCESS and retained in-frame rearrangements with V and J assigned. These tables miss some clones; where compared with another copy, unresolved V genes account for less than half of the shortfall, and the remainder is unexplained. This sample is represented by 300,000 to 450,000 clones; approximately 85% of them were singletons. The leading ten clones occupy 3.3% of the sample. The meaning of the sample's treatment or condition label: roughly 20 received Ad26.COV2.S at low or high dose, single or two shots; about 5 received placebo; per-sample allocation not given. For vaccine and placebo recipients, the sequenced repertoires came from samples collected on day 63 after the first injection.

Sequencing used peripheral blood, obtained in a trial of Ad26.COV2.S vaccine versus placebo. These receptors originate from a person aged 18-65 years who received the Ad26.COV2.S COVID-19 vaccine or a placebo.

This rearrangement joins TRBV30 to TRBJ2-1; 7 bases agree with TRBD2. V lost 0 bases and J lost 3; bases outside the gene matches: 11. The CDR3 consists of 17 residues. CDR1 and CDR2 (germline): GTSNPN, SVGIG (reference sequence). The CDR3 DNA reads as TGTGCCTGGAGTGTAATCGGGGCGAGCGGGATCTACAATGAGCAGTTCTTC. Protein sequence: CAWSVIGASGIYNEQFF. Full variable domain (remainder filled in from reference TRBV30 and TRBJ2-1): SQTIHQWPATLVQPVGSPLSLECTVEGTSNPNLYWYRQAAGRGLQLLFYSVGIGQISSEVPQNLSASRPQDRQFILSSKKLLLSDSGFYLCAWSVIGASGIYNEQFFGPGTRLTVL.

The chain combines TRBV27 with TRBJ1-2; TRBD1 matches 7 bases. Losses at the gene ends were 6 bases for V and 4 bases for J; bases not matched to a gene: 11. The CDR3 is made up of 15 amino acids. CDR1 and CDR2 (germline): MNHEY, SMNVEV (reference sequence). The DNA for the CDR3 is TGTGCCAGCAGGACATTAGGACAGGAACTCTATGGCTACACCTTC. Translating it yields CASRTLGQELYGYTF.

The CDR3 DNA reads as TGCGCCAGCAGCTTGGCCACCGAAGGCGGGGAGCTGTTTTTT. It codes for CASSLATEGGELFF. The chain employs TRBV5-1 and TRBJ2-2; no reliable D call. Germline CDR1 reads SGHRS; CDR2 reads YFSETQ. The CDR3 covers 14 residues. Deletions cut 0 bases from V and 7 bases from J, with 10 bases between. Full variable domain (outside the CDR3, taken from reference TRBV5-1 and TRBJ2-2): KAGVTQTPRYLIKTRGQQVTLSCSPISGHRSVSWYQQTPGQGLQFLFEYFSETQRNKGNFPGRFSGRQFSNSRSEMNVSTLELGDSALYLCASSLATEGGELFFGEGSRLTVL.

Here the CDR3 reads CASSLEGNSPLHF. CDR3 DNA sequence: TGTGCCAGCAGCTTAGAAGGGAATTCACCCCTCCACTTT. J is TRBJ1-6 and V is TRBV7-9; no reliable D call. The CDR3 has 13 amino acids. Per the germline V gene, CDR1 is SEHNR and CDR2 is FQNEAQ (reference sequence). Trimming shortened V by 1 base and J by 7 bases, and 5 bases separated the two germline ends.

This clone was counted once. The gene calls are TRBV2 and TRBJ1-4; D is ambiguous. CDR1 SNHLY and CDR2 FYNNEI come from the germline V gene. There are 12 residues in the CDR3. The V end was cut by 6 bases, the J end by 7 bases, with 9 bases between. The DNA for the CDR3 is TGTGCCAGCAGGGGCGGCAGTGAAAAACTGTTTTTT. This translates into CASRGGSEKLFF.

This sequence joins TRBV6-2 or TRBV6-3 and TRBJ2-7; 7 nucleotides align to TRBD1. V shed 5 bases and J 0 bases; nucleotides not matched to a gene: 10. Looked up from germline, CDR1 is MNHEY and CDR2 is SVGEGT. The CDR3 is 16 residues long. CDR3 sequence (DNA): TGTGCCAGCAGTAGCCTCAACAGGGGCGTCTCCTACGAGCAGTACTTC. It encodes CASSSLNRGVSYEQYF.

The gene calls are TRBV18 and TRBJ1-1; D is unclear. The CDR3 is 12 amino acids. V gave up 5 bases and J gave up 1 base, with 5 bases separating them. Germline V gene data show CDR1 as KGHSH and CDR2 as LQKENI. The CDR3 DNA sequence: TGTGCCAGCTCAACCGGGAACACTGAAGCTTTCTTT. Its protein product is CASSTGNTEAFF.

The J gene is TRBJ1-2, the V gene TRBV3-1 (or the pseudogene TRBV3-2); D is possibly TRBD1 (5 bases). The CDR3 is 15 amino acids. Per germline, CDR1 LGHDT and CDR2 YNNKEL (reference sequence). Trimming removed 2 bases at V and 0 bases at J, with 10 bases between. In DNA, the CDR3 is TGTGCCAGCAGCCAATCAGGGACCTCTAACTATGGCTACACCTTC. Amino acids: CASSQSGTSNYGYTF.

The J gene is TRBJ2-7, the V gene TRBV19; D uncertain. Germline V lookup: CDR1 LNHDA, CDR2 SQIVND (reference sequence). The ends were cut back, 4 bases at V and 2 bases at J, with 15 bases in the middle. The CDR3 consists of 15 residues. CDR3 DNA sequence: TGTGCCAGTAGTAGTTATGGTGGAGCAACCTACGAGCAGTACTTC. This sequence encodes CASSSYGGATYEQYF.

This chain joins TRBV27 and TRBJ2-7; 9 bases are shared with TRBD2. The CDR3 extends over 16 amino acids. From germline, CDR1 is MNHEY and CDR2 SMNVEV (reference sequence). V shed 5 bases, J shed 5 bases, and the junction held 13 bases outside the gene matches. The CDR3 nucleotides read TGTGCCAGCAGTAACCAGAATAGGGGACTAGCAAACGAGCAGTACTTC. Its translation: CASSNQNRGLANEQYF.

The chain uses TRBV25-1 and TRBJ2-7; D possibly corresponds to TRBD1 (5 bases). The CDR3 has 15 amino acids. Looked up from germline, CDR1 is MGHDK and CDR2 is SYGVNS. The V end was cut by 3 bases, the J end by 1 base, with 13 bases between. The CDR3 region is CASSEPGARSYEQYF. The CDR3 DNA reads TGTGCCAGCAGTGAGCCTGGGGCTAGATCCTACGAGCAGTACTTC.

The rearrangement joins TRBV18 to TRBJ2-7; TRBD1 is a possible D gene (5 bases). Germline-derived CDR1 and CDR2 are KGHSH and LQKENI. The CDR3 is 12 residues long. The V end was cut by 1 base, the J end by 7 bases, with 8 bases between. The CDR3 DNA reads as TGTGCCAGCTCACCACAAGGGGAAGAGCAGTACTTC. Amino acids: CASSPQGEEQYF.

The rearrangement links TRBV27 to TRBJ2-4; D remains unclear. From germline, CDR1 is MNHEY and CDR2 SMNVEV (reference sequence). The CDR3 loop spans 16 amino acids. Deletions cut 2 bases from V and 0 bases from J, with 11 bases between. The CDR3 reads CASSLVQTLAKNIQYF. CDR3 DNA sequence: TGTGCCAGCAGTTTAGTACAGACCCTAGCCAAAAACATTCAGTACTTC.

This sequence joins TRBV11-2 and TRBJ2-1, with 8 bases identical to TRBD1. With 1 base clipped from V and 6 bases from J, the junction kept 14 bases outside the gene matches. The germline V gene encodes CDR1 SGHAT and CDR2 FQNNGV. The length of the CDR3 is 18 residues. The CDR3 nucleotides read TGTGCCAGCAGCTTAGTTCCAGGGGGCCCCCCAAACGTCAATGAGCAGTTCTTC. Translation gives CASSLVPGGPPNVNEQFF.

The chain links TRBV11-2 to TRBJ2-5, with TRBD1 matching 12 bases. After removal of 5 bases from V and 5 bases from J, the junction contained 9 bases not matched to a gene. CDR3 length: 16 residues. Germline lookup yields CDR1 SGHAT and CDR2 FQNNGV. DNA for the CDR3: TGTGCCAGCAGCCCGACCGGGACAGGGGGCTGGGAGACCCAGTACTTC. This encodes CASSPTGTGGWETQYF.

The genes are TRBV10-3 and TRBJ2-7; maybe TRBD1 (5 bases). From germline, CDR1 is ENHRY and CDR2 SYGVKD. Trimming left V 0 bases short and J 2 bases short, with 11 bases between. The CDR3 extends over 15 amino acids. The DNA of the CDR3 is TGTGCCATCAGTGAGTCGCTGGACACGGCCTACGAGCAGTACTTC. This sequence encodes CAISESLDTAYEQYF.

Comments on this clone: The junction and the germline gene differ at one end; a read error may be behind it. V is TRBV7-7 and J is TRBJ2-2, with 9 bases matching TRBD1. This CDR3 is 17 amino acids long. Germline V gene sequence: CDR1 SSHAT, CDR2 FNYEAQ (reference sequence). The CDR3 DNA is TGTGCTAGCAGCTTGGGTGTACAGGGGGCAAACACCGGGGAGCTGTTTTTT. This encodes CASSLGVQGANTGELFF. Full variable domain (missing parts from reference TRBV7-7 and TRBJ2-2): GAGVSQSPRYKVTKRGQDVTLRCDPISSHATLYWYQQALGQGPEFLTYFNYEAQPDKSGLPSDRFSAERPEGSISTLTIQRTEQRDSAMYRCASSLGVQGANTGELFFGEGSRLTVL.

This chain joins TRBV14 and TRBJ1-2, with D unresolved. Germline V gives CDR1 SGHDN, CDR2 FVKESK. The CDR3 runs 13 residues. Trimming shortened V by 1 base and J by 4 bases, and 7 bases separated the two germline ends. This CDR3 reads CASSQGHLYGYTF. The CDR3, as DNA: TGTGCCAGCAGCCAAGGCCATCTCTATGGCTACACCTTC.

In nucleotides, the CDR3 is TGTGCCAGCGGGCTTGTGGGAGGCCAGCCCCAGCATTTT. Amino acids: CASGLVGGQPQHF. The chain recombines TRBV28 with TRBJ1-5; D not certain. This CDR3 has 13 residues. Germline CDR1 MDHEN, CDR2 SYDVKM. Trimming left V 8 bases short and J 7 bases short, with 15 bases between.